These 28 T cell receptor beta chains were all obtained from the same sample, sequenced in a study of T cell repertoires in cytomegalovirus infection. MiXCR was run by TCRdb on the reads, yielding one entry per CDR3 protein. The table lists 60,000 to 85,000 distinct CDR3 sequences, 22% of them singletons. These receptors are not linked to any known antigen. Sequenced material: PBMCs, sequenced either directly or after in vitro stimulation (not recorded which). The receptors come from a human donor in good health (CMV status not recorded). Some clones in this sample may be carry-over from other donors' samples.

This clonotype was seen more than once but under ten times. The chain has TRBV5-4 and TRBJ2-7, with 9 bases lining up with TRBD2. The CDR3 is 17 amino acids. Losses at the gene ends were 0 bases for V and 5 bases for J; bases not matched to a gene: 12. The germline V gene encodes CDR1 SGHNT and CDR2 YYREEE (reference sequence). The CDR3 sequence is CASSLVKAGTSIHEQYF. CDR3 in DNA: TGTGCCAGCAGCTTGGTAAAGGCTGGGACTAGCATCCACGAGCAGTACTTC. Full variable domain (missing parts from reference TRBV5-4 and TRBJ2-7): ETGVTQSPTHLIKTRGQQVTLRCSSQSGHNTVSWYQQALGQGPQFIFQYYREEENGRGNFPPRFSGLQFPNYSSELNVNALELDDSALYLCASSLVKAGTSIHEQYFGPGTRLTVT.

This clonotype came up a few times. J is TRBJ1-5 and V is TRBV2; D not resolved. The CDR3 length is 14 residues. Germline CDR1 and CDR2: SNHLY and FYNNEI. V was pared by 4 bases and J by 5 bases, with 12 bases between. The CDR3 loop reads CASSGEGGDQPQHF. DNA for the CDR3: TGTGCCAGCAGTGGAGAGGGTGGAGATCAGCCCCAGCATTTT.

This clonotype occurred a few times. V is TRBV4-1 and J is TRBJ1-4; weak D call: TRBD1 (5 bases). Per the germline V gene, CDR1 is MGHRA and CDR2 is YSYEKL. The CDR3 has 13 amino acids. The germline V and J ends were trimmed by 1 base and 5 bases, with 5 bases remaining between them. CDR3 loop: CASSQAGNEKLFF. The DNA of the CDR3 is TGCGCCAGCAGCCAAGCAGGGAATGAAAAACTGTTTTTT.

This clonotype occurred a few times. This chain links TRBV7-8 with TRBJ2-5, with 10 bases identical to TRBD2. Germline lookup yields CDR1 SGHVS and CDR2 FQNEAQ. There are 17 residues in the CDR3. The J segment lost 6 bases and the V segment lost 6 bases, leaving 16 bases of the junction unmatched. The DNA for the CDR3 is TGTGCCAGCAGTCACGCCTCTAGCGGGAGTGGGCGACAGACCCAGTACTTC. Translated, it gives CASSHASSGSGRQTQYF.

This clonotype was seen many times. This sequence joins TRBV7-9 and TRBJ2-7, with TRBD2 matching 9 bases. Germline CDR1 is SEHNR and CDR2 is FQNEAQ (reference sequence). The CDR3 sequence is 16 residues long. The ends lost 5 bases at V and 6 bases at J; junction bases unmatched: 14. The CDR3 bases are TGTGCCAGCAGCGGAGAGAGGGGACTAGCAGTCCTCGAGCAGTACTTC. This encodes CASSGERGLAVLEQYF.

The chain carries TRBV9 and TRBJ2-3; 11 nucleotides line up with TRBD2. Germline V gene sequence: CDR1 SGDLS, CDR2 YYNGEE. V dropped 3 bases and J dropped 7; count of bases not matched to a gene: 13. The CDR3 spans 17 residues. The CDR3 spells CASSASVTSGKGNTQYF. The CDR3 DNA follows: TGTGCCAGCAGCGCGAGTGTGACTAGCGGGAAAGGGAATACGCAGTATTTT.

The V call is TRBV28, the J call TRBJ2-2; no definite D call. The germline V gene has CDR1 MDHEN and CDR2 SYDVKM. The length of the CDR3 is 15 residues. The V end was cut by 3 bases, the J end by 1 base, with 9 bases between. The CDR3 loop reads CASSLRTWNTGELFF. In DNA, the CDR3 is TGTGCCAGCAGTTTGAGGACGTGGAACACCGGGGAGCTGTTTTTT.

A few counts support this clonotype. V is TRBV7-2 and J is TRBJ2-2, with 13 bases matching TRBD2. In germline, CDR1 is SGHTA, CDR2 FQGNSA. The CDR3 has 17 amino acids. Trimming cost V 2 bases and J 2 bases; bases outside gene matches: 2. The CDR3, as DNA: TGTGCCAGCAGCTTAAAGGGACTAGCGGGAAACACCGGGGAGCTGTTTTTT. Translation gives CASSLKGLAGNTGELFF.

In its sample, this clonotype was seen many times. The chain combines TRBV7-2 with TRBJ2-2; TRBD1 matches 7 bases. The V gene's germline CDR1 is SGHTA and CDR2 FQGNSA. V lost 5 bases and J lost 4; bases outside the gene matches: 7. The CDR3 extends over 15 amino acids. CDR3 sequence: CASSPPTGFTGELFF. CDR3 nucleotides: TGTGCCAGCAGCCCACCGACAGGGTTCACCGGGGAGCTGTTTTTT.

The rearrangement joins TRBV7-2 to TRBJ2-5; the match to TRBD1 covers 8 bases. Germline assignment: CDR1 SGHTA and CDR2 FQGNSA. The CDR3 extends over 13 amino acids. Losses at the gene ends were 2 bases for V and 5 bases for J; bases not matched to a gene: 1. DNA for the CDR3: TGTGCCAGCAGCTTAAACAGGGGGGAGACCCAGTACTTC. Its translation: CASSLNRGETQYF.

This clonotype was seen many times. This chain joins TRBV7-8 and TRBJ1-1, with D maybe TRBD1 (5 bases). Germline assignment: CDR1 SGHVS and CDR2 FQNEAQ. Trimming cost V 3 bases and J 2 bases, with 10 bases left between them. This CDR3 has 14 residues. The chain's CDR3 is CASSFSRENTEAFF. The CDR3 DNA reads TGTGCCAGCAGCTTTTCCAGGGAAAACACTGAAGCTTTCTTT.

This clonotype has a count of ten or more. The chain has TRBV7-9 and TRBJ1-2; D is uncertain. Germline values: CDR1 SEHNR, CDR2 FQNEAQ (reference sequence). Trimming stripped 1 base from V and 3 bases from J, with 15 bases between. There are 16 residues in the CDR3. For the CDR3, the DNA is TGTGCCAGCAGCTTAGGCGGGCCCTCCACACACTATGGCTACACCTTC. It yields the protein CASSLGGPSTHYGYTF. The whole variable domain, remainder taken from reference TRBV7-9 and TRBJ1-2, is DTGVSQNPRHKITKRGQNVTFRCDPISEHNRLYWYRQTLGQGPEFLTYFQNEAQLEKSRLLSDRFSAERPKGSFSTLEIQRTEQGDSAMYLCASSLGGPSTHYGYTFGSGTRLTVV.

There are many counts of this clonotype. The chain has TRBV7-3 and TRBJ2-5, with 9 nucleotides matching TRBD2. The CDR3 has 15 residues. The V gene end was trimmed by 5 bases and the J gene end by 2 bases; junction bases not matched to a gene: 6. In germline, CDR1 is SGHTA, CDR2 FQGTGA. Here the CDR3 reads CASSLSTSGQETQYF. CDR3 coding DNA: TGTGCCAGCAGCCTCTCGACTAGCGGTCAAGAGACCCAGTACTTC.

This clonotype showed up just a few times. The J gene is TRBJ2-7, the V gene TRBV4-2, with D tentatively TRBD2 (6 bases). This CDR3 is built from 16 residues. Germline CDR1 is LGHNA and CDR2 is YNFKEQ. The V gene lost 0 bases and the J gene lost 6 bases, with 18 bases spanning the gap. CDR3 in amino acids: CASSQDGFQGGGEQYF. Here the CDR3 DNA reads TGTGCCAGCAGCCAAGATGGGTTCCAGGGAGGTGGCGAGCAGTACTTC.

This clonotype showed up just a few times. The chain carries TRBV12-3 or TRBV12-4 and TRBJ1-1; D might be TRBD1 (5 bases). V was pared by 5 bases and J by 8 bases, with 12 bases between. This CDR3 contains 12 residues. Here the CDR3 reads CASSPGTLEAFF. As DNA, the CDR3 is TGTGCCAGCAGTCCCGGGACGCTAGAAGCTTTCTTT.

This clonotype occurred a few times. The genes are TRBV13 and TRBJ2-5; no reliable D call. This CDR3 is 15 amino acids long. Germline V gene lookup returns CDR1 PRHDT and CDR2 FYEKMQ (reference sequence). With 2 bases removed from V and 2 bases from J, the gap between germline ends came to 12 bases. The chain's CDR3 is CASSLSYSKQETQYF. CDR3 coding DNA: TGTGCCAGCAGCTTATCGTATTCGAAACAAGAGACCCAGTACTTC.

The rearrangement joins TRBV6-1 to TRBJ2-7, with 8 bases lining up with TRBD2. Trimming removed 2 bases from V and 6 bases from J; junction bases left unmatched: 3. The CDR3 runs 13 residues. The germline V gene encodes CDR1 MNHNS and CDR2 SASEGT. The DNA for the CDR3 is TGTGCCAGCAGTGAACTAGCGGGCGTCGAGCAGTACTTC. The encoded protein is CASSELAGVEQYF.

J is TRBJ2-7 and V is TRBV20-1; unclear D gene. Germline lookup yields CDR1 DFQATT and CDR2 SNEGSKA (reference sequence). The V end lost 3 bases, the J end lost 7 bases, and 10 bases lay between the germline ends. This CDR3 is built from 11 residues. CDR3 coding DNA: TGCAGTGCTAGTATGGGGTATGAGCAGTACTTC. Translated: CSASMGYEQYF.

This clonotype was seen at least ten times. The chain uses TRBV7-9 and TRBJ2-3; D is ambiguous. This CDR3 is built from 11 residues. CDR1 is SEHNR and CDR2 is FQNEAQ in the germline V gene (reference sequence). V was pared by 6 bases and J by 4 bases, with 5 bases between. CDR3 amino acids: CASRVADTQYF. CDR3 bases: TGTGCCAGCAGGGTAGCAGATACGCAGTATTTT.

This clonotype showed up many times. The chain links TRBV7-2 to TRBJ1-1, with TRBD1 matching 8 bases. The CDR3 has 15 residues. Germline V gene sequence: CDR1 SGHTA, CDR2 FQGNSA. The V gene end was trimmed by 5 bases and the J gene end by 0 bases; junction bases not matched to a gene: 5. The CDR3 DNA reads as TGTGCCAGCAGCCGCCAGACAGGGGTGAACACTGAAGCTTTCTTT. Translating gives CASSRQTGVNTEAFF.

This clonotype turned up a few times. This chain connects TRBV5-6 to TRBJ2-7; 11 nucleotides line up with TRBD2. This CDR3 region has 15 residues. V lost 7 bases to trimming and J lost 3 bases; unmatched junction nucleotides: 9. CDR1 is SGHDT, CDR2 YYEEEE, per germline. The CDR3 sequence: CASRPGLAGLYEQYV. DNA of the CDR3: TGTGCCAGCCGACCTGGACTAGCGGGTCTCTACGAGCAGTACGTC.

CDR3 sequence (DNA): TGTGCCAGCAAACTAGCGGGAAGTGGCACAGATACGCAGTATTTT. Its protein product is CASKLAGSGTDTQYF. This chain links TRBV6-5 with TRBJ2-3; 10 nucleotides align to TRBD2. The CDR3 spans 15 residues. Per the germline V gene, CDR1 is MNHEY and CDR2 is SVGAGI. The ends lost 7 bases at V and 1 base at J; junction bases unmatched: 5.

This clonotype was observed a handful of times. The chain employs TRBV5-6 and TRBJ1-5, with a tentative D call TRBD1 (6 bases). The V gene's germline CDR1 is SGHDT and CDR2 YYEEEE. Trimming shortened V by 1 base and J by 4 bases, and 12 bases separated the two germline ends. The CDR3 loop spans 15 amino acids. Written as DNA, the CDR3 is TGTGCCAGCAGCTTGTGGGGGACACAGAATCAGCCCCAGCATTTT. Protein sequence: CASSLWGTQNQPQHF.

CDR3 residues: CASIGGRGQYNEQFF. CDR3 nucleotides: TGTGCCAGCATTGGGGGGCGGGGGCAATACAATGAGCAGTTCTTC. The chain uses TRBV28 and TRBJ2-1; D possibly corresponds to TRBD2 (7 bases). Germline-derived CDR1 and CDR2 are MDHEN and SYDVKM. This CDR3 is built from 15 residues. Trimming pared 7 bases from V and 4 bases from J, leaving 17 bases between. Filled out from reference TRBV28 and TRBJ2-1, the complete variable domain reads DVKVTQSSRYLVKRTGEKVFLECVQDMDHENMFWYRQDPGLGLRLIYFSYDVKMKEKGDIPEGYSVSREKKERFSLILESASTNQTSMYLCASIGGRGQYNEQFFGPGTRLTVL.

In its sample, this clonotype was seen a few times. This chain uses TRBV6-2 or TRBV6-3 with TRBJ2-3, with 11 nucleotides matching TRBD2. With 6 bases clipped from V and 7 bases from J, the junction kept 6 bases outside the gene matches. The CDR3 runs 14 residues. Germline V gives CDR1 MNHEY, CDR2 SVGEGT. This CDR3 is CASSLLAGVHTQYF. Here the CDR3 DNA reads TGTGCCAGCAGCCTACTAGCGGGAGTCCATACGCAGTATTTT.

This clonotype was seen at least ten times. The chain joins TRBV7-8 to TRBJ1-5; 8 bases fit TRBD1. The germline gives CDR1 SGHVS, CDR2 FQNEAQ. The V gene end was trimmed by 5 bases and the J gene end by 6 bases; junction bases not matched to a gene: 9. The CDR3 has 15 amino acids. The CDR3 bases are TGTGCCAGCAGCGAGAATCAGGGGGCAGGTCAGCCCCAGCATTTT. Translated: CASSENQGAGQPQHF.

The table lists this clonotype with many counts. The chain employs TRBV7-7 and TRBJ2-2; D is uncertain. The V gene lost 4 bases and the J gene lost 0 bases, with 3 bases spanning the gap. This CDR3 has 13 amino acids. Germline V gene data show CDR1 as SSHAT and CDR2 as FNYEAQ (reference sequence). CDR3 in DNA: TGTGCCAGCAGCTCAGCGAACACCGGGGAGCTGTTTTTT. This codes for CASSSANTGELFF.

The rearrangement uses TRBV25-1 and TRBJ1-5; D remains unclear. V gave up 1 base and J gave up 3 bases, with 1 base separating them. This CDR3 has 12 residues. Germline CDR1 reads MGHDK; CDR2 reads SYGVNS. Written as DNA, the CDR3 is TGTGCCAGCAGTGAATCCAATCAGCCCCAGCATTTT. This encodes CASSESNQPQHF.